A single sample gave rise to the 18 T cell receptor beta chains below, sequenced in a study of blood T cell repertoires in COVID-19 (dated by TCRdb to 2018 to 2020). Preparation of the library involved the immunoSEQ multiplex PCR assay. TCRdb took over this immuneACCESS table, retaining in-frame rearrangements with V and J assigned. Such tables are incomplete; in checked studies, under half of the missing clones stem from an unresolved V gene, and the remainder is unexplained. This sample is represented by about 170,000 clones; approximately 86% of them were singletons. The ten largest clones capture just over 2.5% of the sample. The sample consisted of peripheral blood. These receptor sequences come from a woman of 80 years or more with COVID-19, enrolled during active disease.

The rearrangement links TRBV2 to TRBJ2-1, with 7 bases that match TRBD2. Losses at the gene ends were 11 bases for V and 3 bases for J; bases not matched to a gene: 7. The CDR3 totals 13 residues. The V gene's germline CDR1 is SNHLY and CDR2 FYNNEI. The CDR3 loop is CAGRDYLYNEQFF. The CDR3 DNA reads TGTGCCGGCCGGGACTACCTCTACAATGAGCAGTTCTTC. Filled out from reference TRBV2 and TRBJ2-1, the complete variable domain reads EPEVTQTPSHQVTQMGQEVILRCVPISNHLYFYWYRQILGQKVEFLVSFYNNEISEKSEIFDDQFSVERPDGSNFTLKIRSTKLEDSAMYFCAGRDYLYNEQFFGPGTRLTVL.

The chain uses TRBV28 and TRBJ1-5; D is undetermined. V lost 2 bases and J 4 bases, leaving 18 bases between the germline ends. The CDR3 runs 17 residues. CDR1 is MDHEN, CDR2 SYDVKM, per germline. The CDR3 nucleotides are TGTGCCAGCAGTTTACGACCCTCGGGGTCGGAAAATCAGCCCCAGCATTTT. This translates into CASSLRPSGSENQPQHF.

This clone appeared once. The chain combines TRBV15 with TRBJ2-5; 8 bases agree with TRBD1. Per the germline V gene, CDR1 is LNHNV and CDR2 is YYDKDF (reference sequence). The CDR3 is made up of 14 amino acids. Trimming at V came to 4 bases and at J to 5 bases, leaving 6 bases not matched to a gene. CDR3: CATSKVTGVETQYF. The CDR3 bases are TGTGCCACCAGCAAGGTGACAGGGGTGGAGACCCAGTACTTC.

The rearrangement joins TRBV5-1 to TRBJ2-3; possibly TRBD1 for D (6 bases). Looked up from germline, CDR1 is SGHRS and CDR2 is YFSETQ. V dropped 1 base and J dropped 1 base, with 13 bases sitting between them. There are 16 residues in the CDR3. The CDR3 DNA sequence: TGCGCCAGCAGCTTGCCCCTAGGACAGCGCACAGATACGCAGTATTTT. This translates into CASSLPLGQRTDTQYF.

This clone was found many times. The V and J genes are TRBV7-2 and TRBJ1-2; D is unresolved. V lost 4 bases to trimming and J lost 4 bases, with 10 bases between them. The CDR3 runs to 13 residues. Germline V gives CDR1 SGHTA, CDR2 FQGNSA. For the CDR3, the DNA is TGTGCCAGCAGCTCACTGATCCTCTATGGCTACACCTTC. Translated: CASSSLILYGYTF.

The J gene is TRBJ1-1, the V gene TRBV4-3; D is unresolved. The V and J ends lost 0 bases and 1 base respectively, with 6 bases between them. This CDR3 comprises 14 residues. The germline V gene has CDR1 LGHNA and CDR2 YSLEER. The CDR3 sequence is CASSQDPENTEAFF. For the CDR3, the DNA is TGCGCCAGCAGCCAAGATCCAGAGAACACTGAAGCTTTCTTT.

This clone was counted between two and nine times. V and J are TRBV9 and TRBJ1-2, with TRBD1 matching 7 bases. The V gene's germline CDR1 is SGDLS and CDR2 YYNGEE. The CDR3 covers 15 residues. Trimming took 0 bases from V and 0 from J; bases not matched to a gene: 2. In DNA, the CDR3 is TGTGCCAGCAGCGTAGGGGGACAGACTAACTATGGCTACACCTTC. Protein product: CASSVGGQTNYGYTF. Full variable domain (outside the CDR3, taken from reference TRBV9 and TRBJ1-2): DSGVTQTPKHLITATGQRVTLRCSPRSGDLSVYWYQQSLDQGLQFLIQYYNGEERAKGNILERFSAQQFPDLHSELNLSSLELGDSALYFCASSVGGQTNYGYTFGSGTRLTVV.

In its sample, this clone was seen once. This chain joins TRBV7-3 and TRBJ2-3, with 7 bases that match TRBD1. This CDR3 has 14 amino acids. CDR1 is SGHTA and CDR2 is FQGTGA in the germline V gene. V lost 5 bases, J lost 6 bases, and 8 bases stayed unmatched. The CDR3 DNA reads TGTGCCAGCAGCCAAGGTCAGGGGGTTGATACGCAGTATTTT. This sequence encodes CASSQGQGVDTQYF.

V is TRBV6-6 and J is TRBJ2-6; D is uncertain. Germline V lookup: CDR1 MNHNY, CDR2 SVGAGI (reference sequence). Deletions cut 8 bases from V and 0 bases from J, with 11 bases between. The CDR3 covers 15 residues. The CDR3 region has the DNA TGTGCCAGCTCAACCGACAACTCTGGGGCCAACGTCCTGACTTTC. It codes for CASSTDNSGANVLTF.

The J gene is TRBJ1-4, the V gene TRBV7-2; the match to TRBD1 covers 8 bases. Unmatched junction bases numbered 2, after V lost 4 bases and J lost 1 base. The CDR3 runs 15 residues. Germline loops: CDR1 SGHTA, CDR2 FQGNSA. CDR3 region: CASSSQGETNEKLFF. CDR3 DNA sequence: TGTGCCAGCAGCTCACAGGGGGAAACTAATGAAAAACTGTTTTTT. The variable domain in full, with the rest retrieved from reference TRBV7-2 and TRBJ1-4, is GAGVSQSPSNKVTEKGKDVELRCDPISGHTALYWYRQSLGQGLEFLIYFQGNSAPDKSGLPSDRFSAERTGGSVSTLTIQRTQQEDSAVYLCASSSQGETNEKLFFGSGTQLSVL.

The V and J genes are TRBV7-3 and TRBJ2-3; 10 nucleotides line up with TRBD2. The CDR3 consists of 15 residues. Germline lookup yields CDR1 SGHTA and CDR2 FQGTGA. Germline trimming cut 2 bases from V and 4 bases from J; bases unmatched to any gene: 3. The CDR3 DNA is TGTGCCAGCAGCTTAGGAGCGGGAGGGCCAGATACGCAGTATTTT. This gives the protein CASSLGAGGPDTQYF.

This chain connects TRBV19 to TRBJ1-5, with D unclear. The CDR3 length is 15 residues. The V end was cut by 8 bases, the J end by 1 base, with 15 bases between. From germline, CDR1 is LNHDA and CDR2 SQIVND (reference sequence). CDR3 protein: CASSLQALSNQPQHF. CDR3 in DNA: TGTGCCAGTTCCCTTCAGGCGCTGAGCAATCAGCCCCAGCATTTT.

J is TRBJ2-5 and V is TRBV7-9; 11 bases fit TRBD2. CDR3 length equals 17 residues. From germline, CDR1 is SEHNR and CDR2 FQNEAQ (reference sequence). Trimming cost V 5 bases and J 4 bases; bases outside gene matches: 12. The CDR3 coding sequence is TGTGCCAGCAGCCCCCGGCCTCGACTAGCGGGAAGAGAGACCCAGTACTTC. Translated: CASSPRPRLAGRETQYF.

This clone appeared once. The chain is built from TRBV6-4 and TRBJ2-3; 7 bases line up with TRBD1. This CDR3 comprises 14 residues. The trim removed 6 bases at V and 2 bases at J, leaving 5 bases unmatched. Germline CDR1 and CDR2: MRHNA and SNTAGT. DNA of the CDR3: TGTGCCAGCAGCCAGACAGGGACCACAGATACGCAGTATTTT. The encoded protein is CASSQTGTTDTQYF.

As DNA, the CDR3 is TGTGCCAGCAGCCCGATAAACAGGGGAAGCACAGATACGCAGTATTTT. Its translation: CASSPINRGSTDTQYF. The rearrangement links TRBV5-5 to TRBJ2-3; TRBD1 matches at 7 bases. Germline values: CDR1 SGHKS, CDR2 YYEKEE (reference sequence). This CDR3 has 16 amino acids. V was pared by 4 bases and J by 0 bases, with 8 bases of the junction left unmatched.

The CDR3 nucleotides read TGTGCCAGCAGTGCAGAGAGGGGGGGACTTGCGAACACCATATATTTT. Translation: CASSAERGGLANTIYF. The V gene is TRBV2, the J gene TRBJ1-3; weak D call: TRBD1 (6 bases). V gave up 4 bases and J gave up 7 bases, with 20 bases separating them. CDR3 size: 16 residues. Germline-derived CDR1 and CDR2 are SNHLY and FYNNEI.

The CDR3: CATSGTDSGNTIYF. The CDR3 nucleotides read TGTGCCACCAGCGGGACAGACTCTGGAAACACCATATATTTT. The V and J genes are TRBV24-1 and TRBJ1-3; 7 nucleotides align to TRBD1. J was trimmed by 0 bases and V by 7 bases; bases with no gene match: 2. The germline V gene encodes CDR1 KGHDR and CDR2 SFDVKD. The CDR3 loop spans 14 amino acids.

The chain employs TRBV6-2 or TRBV6-3 and TRBJ2-1; 12 bases line up with TRBD1. Germline V gives CDR1 MNHEY, CDR2 SVGEGT. Trimming at V came to 5 bases and at J to 0 bases, leaving 8 bases not matched to a gene. This CDR3 region has 18 residues. CDR3 residues: CASSRDRGLLGSYNEQFF. The CDR3 DNA sequence: TGTGCCAGCAGTCGGGACAGGGGGCTCTTGGGCTCCTACAATGAGCAGTTCTTC.